Listed below are T cell receptor beta chains from one sample, sequenced in a study of circulating and synovial CD4+ cells in juvenile arthritis. Using immunoSEQ multiplex PCR, the repertoire was profiled, and TCRdb retains in-frame clones only, with some absent. The table includes roughly 3,800 clones, roughly four fifths detected once. The sequenced sample was CD4+ T cells from synovial fluid. These receptors came from a human donor with juvenile idiopathic arthritis. Each CDR3 is given with its conserved first and last residue. The order of the fields is J gene, V gene, clone size, D gene, CDR3 DNA, CDR3 protein. The D gene is left open where the match is weak. Expanded clones get a size class; other rows say once, few or many, or leave the size out.

J: TRBJ2-1
V: TRBV4-2
size: NA
D: TRBD2
DNA: TGTGCCAGCAGCCCCGACCTGCTAGCGGGGGCCTACAATGAGCAGTTCTTC
CDR3: CASSPDLLAGAYNEQFF

J: TRBJ2-7
V: TRBV9
size: NA
D: NA
DNA: TGTGCCAGCAGCGTAGACGTCTGGAGCTCCTACGAGCAGTACTTC
CDR3: CASSVDVWSSYEQYF

J: TRBJ1-1
V: TRBV5-6
size: NA
D: NA
DNA: TGTGCCAGCAGCTTGGTGAAGGGGATCGCTTTCTTT
CDR3: CASSLVKGIAFF

J: TRBJ2-3
V: TRBV7-2
size: NA
D: TRBD2
DNA: TGTGCCAGCAGCTTTGTGGGGACTAGCGGGAGTAATACGCAGTATTTT
CDR3: CASSFVGTSGSNTQYF

J: TRBJ2-5
V: TRBV9
size: few
D: NA
DNA: TGTGCCAGCAGCGCCCTAGATACTGGGGAGACCCAGTACTTC
CDR3: CASSALDTGETQYF

J: TRBJ2-3
V: TRBV4-2
size: few
D: TRBD1
DNA: TGTGCCAGCAGCCAACAACAGGGGGCGGCAGATACGCAGTATTTT
CDR3: CASSQQQGAADTQYF

J: TRBJ2-5
V: TRBV29-1
size: NA
D: NA
DNA: TGCAGCGTTGTACAGGGCGGAGAGACCCAGTACTTC
CDR3: CSVVQGGETQYF

J: TRBJ2-5
V: TRBV2
size: NA
D: TRBD2
DNA: TGTGCCAGCAGTGGGGCGGGGGGGGCCTATGAGACCCAGTACTTC
CDR3: CASSGAGGAYETQYF

J: TRBJ2-1
V: TRBV29-1
size: NA
D: NA
DNA: TGCAGCGTTGAAGATGCTAGCCTAAACAATGAGCAGTTCTTC
CDR3: CSVEDASLNNEQFF

J: TRBJ2-1
V: TRBV9
size: NA
D: TRBD2
DNA: TGTGCCAGCAGCCCCCAAGGGACTAGTGAAGAGCAGTTCTTC
CDR3: CASSPQGTSEEQFF

J: TRBJ2-3
V: TRBV10-1
size: NA
D: TRBD2
DNA: TGCGCCAGCAGCGGGAGCGGGAGAAACACAGATACGCAGTATTTT
CDR3: CASSGSGRNTDTQYF

J: TRBJ2-3
V: TRBV5-6
size: NA
D: NA
DNA: TGTGCCAGCAGCTTGGCCTTCAGGGGGGCCGCAGATACGCAGTATTTT
CDR3: CASSLAFRGAADTQYF

J: TRBJ2-1
V: TRBV7-3
size: NA
D: TRBD2
DNA: TGTGCCAGCTCGGAAAGGACTAGCTCCTACAATGAGCAGTTCTTC
CDR3: CASSERTSSYNEQFF

J: TRBJ2-1
V: TRBV21-1
size: NA
D: NA
DNA: TGTGCCAGCAGCAAAGCTAGGCGGGGGGGCTCCTATGAGCAGTTCTTC
CDR3: CASSKARRGGSYEQFF

J: TRBJ2-3
V: TRBV2
size: NA
D: TRBD2
DNA: TGTGCCAGCAGTGAAGAAGCGGGAGTCATAGATACGCAGTATTTT
CDR3: CASSEEAGVIDTQYF

J: TRBJ2-1
V: TRBV7-2
size: NA
D: NA
DNA: TGTGCCAGCAGCCCCCCCAATGCGAGGCCCAATGAGCAGTTCTTC
CDR3: CASSPPNARPNEQFF

J: TRBJ2-3
V: TRBV2
size: NA
D: NA
DNA: TGTGCCAGCGGGTTAGCGGCCCCCCCGACCGGTACGCAGTATTTT
CDR3: CASGLAAPPTGTQYF

J: TRBJ1-1
V: TRBV11-2
size: NA
D: NA
DNA: TGTGCCAGCAGCCCAGGTCCGAAAGCTTTCTTT
CDR3: CASSPGPKAFF

J: TRBJ1-5
V: TRBV25-1
size: few
D: NA
DNA: TGTGCCAGCGTAGGAGGAGGTCGTAGCAATCAGCCCCAGCATTTT
CDR3: CASVGGGRSNQPQHF

J: TRBJ2-4
V: TRBV25-1
size: once
D: NA
DNA: TGTGCCAGCAGTGATCCCCTGACCCACGGGGACAAAAACATTCAGTACTTC
CDR3: CASSDPLTHGDKNIQYF

J: TRBJ2-1
V: TRBV6-5
size: NA
D: NA
DNA: TGTGCCAGCAGTTACTCGGGACATCGATATGAGCAGTTCTTC
CDR3: CASSYSGHRYEQFF

J: TRBJ2-5
V: TRBV19
size: NA
D: TRBD2
DNA: TGTGCCAGTAGTTCGACTAGCGGGGGGGCGGAGACCCAGTACTTC
CDR3: CASSSTSGGAETQYF

J: TRBJ2-7
V: TRBV11-2
size: NA
D: TRBD1
DNA: TGTGCCAGCAGCTCCGCACCCGGGGACAGGAAATCCTACGAGCAGTACTTC
CDR3: CASSSAPGDRKSYEQYF

J: TRBJ2-5
V: TRBV6-5
size: NA
D: NA
DNA: TGTGCCAGCAGTTACTCAAGGCTAGCCGGGGGGACCCAGTACTTC
CDR3: CASSYSRLAGGTQYF

J: TRBJ2-1
V: TRBV10-3
size: NA
D: NA
DNA: TGTGCCATCAGTGCCCCCGGGACAAGCTCCTACAATGAGCAGTTCTTC
CDR3: CAISAPGTSSYNEQFF

J: TRBJ2-5
V: TRBV11-2
size: NA
D: TRBD2
DNA: TGTGCCAGCAGCTTAGGTGATAGCGGGAGGGTGCGGGAGACCCAGTACTTC
CDR3: CASSLGDSGRVRETQYF

J: TRBJ1-5
V: TRBV19
size: few
D: TRBD1
DNA: TGTGCCAGTAGTATTCCGTTGTATGGACAGGGGATTTCGCAGCCCCAGCATTTT
CDR3: CASSIPLYGQGISQPQHF

J: TRBJ2-1
V: TRBV12-5
size: NA
D: TRBD1
DNA: TGTGCTAGTGGGGCCGGGGACAGCCCCTACAATGAGCAGTTCTTC
CDR3: CASGAGDSPYNEQFF

J: TRBJ2-5
V: TRBV11-1
size: NA
D: TRBD1
DNA: TGTGCCAGCAGCCCCGACAGGGGTGGCGAGACCCAGTACTTC
CDR3: CASSPDRGGETQYF

J: TRBJ2-7
V: TRBV21-1
size: NA
D: NA
DNA: TGTGCCAGCAGCAAAGTGCGGCAGGGGTTTAGGTACGAGCAGTACTTC
CDR3: CASSKVRQGFRYEQYF

J: TRBJ2-3
V: TRBV7-3
size: NA
D: NA
DNA: TGTGCCAGCAGCTTGGGCGCCCTTGACAGCACAGATACGCAGTATTTT
CDR3: CASSLGALDSTDTQYF

J: TRBJ2-1
V: TRBV10-2
size: NA
D: TRBD2
DNA: TGCGCCAGCAGTGAAGCTAGCGGGAATTACAATGAGCAGTTCTTC
CDR3: CASSEASGNYNEQFF

J: TRBJ1-2
V: TRBV4-2
size: NA
D: NA
DNA: TGTGCCAGCAGCCAAGATACGCAGGGGCAGGGCGGCTACACCTTC
CDR3: CASSQDTQGQGGYTF

J: TRBJ2-3
V: TRBV9
size: NA
D: NA
DNA: TGTGCCAGCAGCGTGTCGGTCACAGATACGCAGTATTTT
CDR3: CASSVSVTDTQYF

J: TRBJ2-1
V: TRBV7-3
size: NA
D: NA
DNA: TGTGCCAGCAGCTTGCAGGGGTATCCTTATAATGAGCAGTTCTTC
CDR3: CASSLQGYPYNEQFF

J: TRBJ2-5
V: TRBV7-3
size: NA
D: NA
DNA: TGTGCCAGCAGCTCCATAGTCGGGGAGACCCAGTACTTC
CDR3: CASSSIVGETQYF

J: TRBJ1-6
V: TRBV10-3
size: NA
D: TRBD1
DNA: TGTGCCATCAGCCGACAGGGTACCTTTAGTTCACCCCTCCACTTT
CDR3: CAISRQGTFSSPLHF

J: TRBJ2-4
V: TRBV5-4
size: once
D: TRBD2
DNA: TGTGCCAGCAGCTTGAGAAACAGCGGGAACGTAGCCAAAAACATTCAGTACTTC
CDR3: CASSLRNSGNVAKNIQYF

J: TRBJ2-1
V: TRBV29-1
size: NA
D: TRBD2
DNA: TGCAGCGCCCCGGGGGGACTAGGGTTCAGTGAGCAGTTCTTC
CDR3: CSAPGGLGFSEQFF

J: TRBJ1-1
V: TRBV15
size: NA
D: NA
DNA: TGTGCCACCAGCAGAGGCGGTACGAACACTGAAGCTTTCTTT
CDR3: CATSRGGTNTEAFF

J: TRBJ1-1
V: TRBV5-4
size: NA
D: TRBD1
DNA: TGTGCCTTACAGGGGGAATTAAGGGGGAACACTGAAGCTTTCTTT
CDR3: CALQGELRGNTEAFF

J: TRBJ2-7
V: TRBV21-1
size: large
D: NA
DNA: TGTGCCAGCAGCAGCAATCACGTCGGAGGGGCGGAGCAGTACTTC
CDR3: CASSSNHVGGAEQYF

J: TRBJ2-7
V: TRBV7-7
size: NA
D: TRBD2
DNA: TGTGCCAGCAGCCGGCCCGGGGGGGCGGGGGGGCAAAGAGCCTACGAGCAGTACTTC
CDR3: CASSRPGGAGGQRAYEQYF